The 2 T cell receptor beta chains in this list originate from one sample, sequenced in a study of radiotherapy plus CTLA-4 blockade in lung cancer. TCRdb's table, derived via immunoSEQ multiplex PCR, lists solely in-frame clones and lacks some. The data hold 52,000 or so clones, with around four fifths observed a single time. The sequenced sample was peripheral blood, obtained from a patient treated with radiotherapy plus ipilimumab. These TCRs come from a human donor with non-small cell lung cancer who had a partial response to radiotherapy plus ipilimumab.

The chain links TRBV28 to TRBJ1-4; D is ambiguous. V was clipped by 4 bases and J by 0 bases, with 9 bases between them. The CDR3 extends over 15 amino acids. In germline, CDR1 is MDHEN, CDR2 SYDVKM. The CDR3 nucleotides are TGTGCCAGCAGTTCCCCCGGGGCAACTAATGAAAAACTGTTTTTT. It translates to CASSSPGATNEKLFF. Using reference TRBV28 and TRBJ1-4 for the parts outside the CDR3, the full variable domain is DVKVTQSSRYLVKRTGEKVFLECVQDMDHENMFWYRQDPGLGLRLIYFSYDVKMKEKGDIPEGYSVSREKKERFSLILESASTNQTSMYLCASSSPGATNEKLFFGSGTQLSVL.

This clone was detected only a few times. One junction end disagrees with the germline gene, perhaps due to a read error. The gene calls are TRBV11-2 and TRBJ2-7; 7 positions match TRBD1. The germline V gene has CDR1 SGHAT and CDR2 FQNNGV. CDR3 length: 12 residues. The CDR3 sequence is CASSLETGRRFF. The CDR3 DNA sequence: TGTGCCAGCAGCTTAGAGACAGGGCGTCGTTTCTTC.